This TCR beta chain was sequenced in a study of control samples from healthy donors and cancer patients. Data came from immunoSEQ multiplex PCR; TCRdb stores just in-frame clones and leaves some out. The sample has roughly 120,000 clones; approximately 90% are singletons. Germline V gene lookup returns CDR1 ENHRY and CDR2 SYGVKD. This CDR3 comprises 16 residues. Trimming took 6 bases from V and 5 from J; bases not matched to a gene: 15. The V call is TRBV10-3, the J call TRBJ2-5; 7 bases agree with TRBD2. Source material: PBMCs. The clonotype originates from a woman aged 55-70 years with lung cancer. In nucleotides, the CDR3 is TGTGCCATCAGCGCCGGCCCATCGGGACTACTTGAGACCCAGTACTTC. Amino acids: CAISAGPSGLLETQYF.